This T cell receptor (beta chain) was recorded in a study of control samples from healthy donors and cancer patients. With 0 bases removed from V and 4 bases from J, the gap between germline ends came to 18 bases. This CDR3 is built from 18 residues. CDR1 is LGHNA, CDR2 YNFKEQ, per germline. Generated by immunoSEQ multiplex PCR, the TCRdb table keeps only in-frame clones and is missing some. The sample has approximately 110,000 clones; about 89% are singletons. The TCR comes from a woman between 18 and 29 years old in good health. Material for sequencing was blood. The rearrangement links TRBV4-2 to TRBJ2-2; D possibly uses TRBD1 or TRBD2 (6 bases each). The CDR3 loop reads CASSQDRHGGLGTGELFF. CDR3 nucleotide sequence: TGTGCCAGCAGCCAAGATCGGCATGGGGGGCTGGGCACCGGGGAGCTGTTTTTT.